Listed here are 3 T cell receptor beta chains from one sample, sequenced in a study of blood T cell repertoires in COVID-19 (dated by TCRdb to about 2020). Library prep was done by the immunoSEQ multiplex PCR assay. Sourced from immuneACCESS, this table was stored by TCRdb with only in-frame sequences that have V and J called. A share of the clones is absent; for the studies checked, an unresolved V gene accounts for under half, and the remainder has no known explanation. The sample profile shows roughly 90,000 clones; about 85% of them were found once. The ten largest clones take up over 10% of the sample. Input material: peripheral blood. All receptors derive from a human donor in a cohort sampled during active COVID-19.

V usage is TRBV18 and J usage is TRBJ2-2, with 7 bases fitting TRBD1. Per germline, CDR1 KGHSH and CDR2 LQKENI. V shed 1 base and J 2 bases; nucleotides not matched to a gene: 4. The CDR3 loop spans 16 amino acids. CDR3: CASSPRRTGNTGELFF. In nucleotides, the CDR3 is TGTGCCAGCTCACCACGTCGGACAGGAAACACCGGGGAGCTGTTTTTT.

This chain connects TRBV10-3 to TRBJ2-7, with D unclear. Germline CDR1 is ENHRY and CDR2 is SYGVKD. Trimming stripped 3 bases from V and 3 bases from J, with 3 bases between. The CDR3 is 11 residues long. The CDR3 reads CAISDGYEQYF. CDR3 nucleotide sequence: TGTGCCATCAGTGACGGCTACGAGCAGTACTTC.

This sequence joins TRBV6-1 and TRBJ2-7; TRBD1 is a possible D gene (6 bases). V was shortened by 1 base and J by 3 bases, with 10 bases between the two germline ends. Germline V gives CDR1 MNHNS, CDR2 SASEGT. This CDR3 contains 14 residues. The CDR3 sequence: CASSEGRRGYEQYF. The CDR3 nucleotides read TGTGCCAGCAGTGAAGGGCGCAGGGGCTACGAGCAGTACTTC.